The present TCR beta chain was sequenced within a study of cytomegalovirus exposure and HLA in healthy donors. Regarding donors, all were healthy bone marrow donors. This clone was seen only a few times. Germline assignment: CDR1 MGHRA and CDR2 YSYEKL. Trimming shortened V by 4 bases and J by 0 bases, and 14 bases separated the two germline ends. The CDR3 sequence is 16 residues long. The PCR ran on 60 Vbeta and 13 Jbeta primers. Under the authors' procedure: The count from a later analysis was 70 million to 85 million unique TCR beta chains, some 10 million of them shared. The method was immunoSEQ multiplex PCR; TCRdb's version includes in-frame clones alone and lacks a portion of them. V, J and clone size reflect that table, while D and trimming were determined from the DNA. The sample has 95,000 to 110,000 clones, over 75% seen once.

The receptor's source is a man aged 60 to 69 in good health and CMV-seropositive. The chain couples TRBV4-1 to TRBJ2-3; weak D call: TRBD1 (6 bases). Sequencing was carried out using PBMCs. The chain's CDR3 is CASSLSDSSSTDTQYF. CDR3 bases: TGCGCCAGCAGCCTATCGGACAGTTCTAGCACAGATACGCAGTATTTT.